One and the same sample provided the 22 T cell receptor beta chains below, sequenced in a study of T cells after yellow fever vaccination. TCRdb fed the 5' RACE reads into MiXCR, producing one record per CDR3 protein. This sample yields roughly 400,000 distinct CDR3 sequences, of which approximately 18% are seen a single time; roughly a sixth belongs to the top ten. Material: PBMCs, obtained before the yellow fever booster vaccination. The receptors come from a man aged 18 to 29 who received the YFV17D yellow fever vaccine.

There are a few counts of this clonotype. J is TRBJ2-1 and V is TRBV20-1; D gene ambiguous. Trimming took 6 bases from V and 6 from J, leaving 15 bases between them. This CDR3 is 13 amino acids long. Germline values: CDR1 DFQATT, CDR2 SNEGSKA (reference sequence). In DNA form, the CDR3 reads TGCAGTGCCACATCCGGTGACGGCAATGAGCAGTTCTTC. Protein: CSATSGDGNEQFF.

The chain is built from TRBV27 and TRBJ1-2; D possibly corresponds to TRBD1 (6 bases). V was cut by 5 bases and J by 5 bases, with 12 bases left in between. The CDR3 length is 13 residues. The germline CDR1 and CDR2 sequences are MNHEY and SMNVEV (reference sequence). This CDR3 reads CASSVRGGYGYTF. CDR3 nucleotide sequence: TGTGCCAGCAGTGTCAGGGGAGGATATGGCTACACCTTC.

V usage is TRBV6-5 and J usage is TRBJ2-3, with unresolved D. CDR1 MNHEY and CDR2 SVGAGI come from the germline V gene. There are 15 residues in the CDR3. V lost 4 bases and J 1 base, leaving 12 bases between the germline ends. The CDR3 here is CASSFGSLGTDTQYF. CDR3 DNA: TGTGCCAGCAGTTTCGGCAGCCTTGGCACAGATACGCAGTATTTT.

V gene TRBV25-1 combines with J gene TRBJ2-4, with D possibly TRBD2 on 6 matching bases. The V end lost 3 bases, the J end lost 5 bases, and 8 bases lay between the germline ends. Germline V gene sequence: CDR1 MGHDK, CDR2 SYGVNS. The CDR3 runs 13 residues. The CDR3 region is CASSEGGQNIQYF. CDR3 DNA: TGTGCCAGCAGTGAGGGAGGCCAAAACATTCAGTACTTC.

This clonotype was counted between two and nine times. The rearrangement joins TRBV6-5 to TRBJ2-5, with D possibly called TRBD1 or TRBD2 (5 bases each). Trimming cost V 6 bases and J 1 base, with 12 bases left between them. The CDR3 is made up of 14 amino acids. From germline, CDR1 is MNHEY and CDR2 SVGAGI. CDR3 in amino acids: CASRRDGIQETQYF. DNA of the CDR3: TGTGCCAGCAGGAGGGACGGCATCCAAGAGACCCAGTACTTC.

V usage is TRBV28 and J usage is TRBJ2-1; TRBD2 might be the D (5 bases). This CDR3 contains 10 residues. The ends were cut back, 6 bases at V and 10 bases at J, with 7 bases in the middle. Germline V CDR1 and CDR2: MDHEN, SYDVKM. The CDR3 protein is CASRSGEQFF. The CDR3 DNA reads TGTGCCAGCAGATCGGGAGAGCAGTTCTTC. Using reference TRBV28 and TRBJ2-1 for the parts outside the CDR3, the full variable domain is DVKVTQSSRYLVKRTGEKVFLECVQDMDHENMFWYRQDPGLGLRLIYFSYDVKMKEKGDIPEGYSVSREKKERFSLILESASTNQTSMYLCASRSGEQFFGPGTRLTVL.

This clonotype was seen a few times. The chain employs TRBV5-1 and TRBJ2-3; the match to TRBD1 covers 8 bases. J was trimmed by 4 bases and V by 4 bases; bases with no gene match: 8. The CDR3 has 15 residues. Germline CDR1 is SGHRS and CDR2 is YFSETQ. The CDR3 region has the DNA TGCGCCAGCAGCCTTCGGACAGGGCCGGCAGATACGCAGTATTTT. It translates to CASSLRTGPADTQYF. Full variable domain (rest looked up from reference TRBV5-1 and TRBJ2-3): KAGVTQTPRYLIKTRGQQVTLSCSPISGHRSVSWYQQTPGQGLQFLFEYFSETQRNKGNFPGRFSGRQFSNSRSEMNVSTLELGDSALYLCASSLRTGPADTQYFGPGTRLTVL.

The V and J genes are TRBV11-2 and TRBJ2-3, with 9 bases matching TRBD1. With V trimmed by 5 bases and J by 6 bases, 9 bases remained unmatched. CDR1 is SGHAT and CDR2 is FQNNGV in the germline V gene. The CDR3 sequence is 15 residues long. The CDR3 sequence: CASSPGQGRWDTQYF. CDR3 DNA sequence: TGTGCCAGCAGCCCTGGACAGGGGCGGTGGGATACGCAGTATTTT. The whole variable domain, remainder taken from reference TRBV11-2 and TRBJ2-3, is EAGVAQSPRYKIIEKRQSVAFWCNPISGHATLYWYQQILGQGPKLLIQFQNNGVVDDSQLPKDRFSAERLKGVDSTLKIQPAKLEDSAVYLCASSPGQGRWDTQYFGPGTRLTVL.

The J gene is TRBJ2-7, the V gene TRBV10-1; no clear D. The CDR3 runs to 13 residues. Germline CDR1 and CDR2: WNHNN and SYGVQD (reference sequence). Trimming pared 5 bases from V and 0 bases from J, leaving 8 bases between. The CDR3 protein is CASSTGPSYEQYF. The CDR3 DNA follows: TGCGCCAGCAGTACGGGTCCCTCCTACGAGCAGTACTTC.

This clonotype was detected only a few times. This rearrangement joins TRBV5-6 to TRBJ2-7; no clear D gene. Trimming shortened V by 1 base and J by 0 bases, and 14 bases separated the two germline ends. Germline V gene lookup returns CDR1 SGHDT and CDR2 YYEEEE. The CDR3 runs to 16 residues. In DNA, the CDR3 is TGTGCCAGCAGCTTGAACCGACTTATGAGCTCCTACGAGCAGTACGTC. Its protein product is CASSLNRLMSSYEQYV.

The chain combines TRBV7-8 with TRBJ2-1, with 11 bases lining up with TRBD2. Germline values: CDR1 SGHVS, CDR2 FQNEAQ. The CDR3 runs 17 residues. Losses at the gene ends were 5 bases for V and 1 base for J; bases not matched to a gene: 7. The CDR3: CASSRGASGGSYNEQFF. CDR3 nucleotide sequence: TGTGCCAGCAGCCGCGGGGCTAGCGGGGGGTCCTACAATGAGCAGTTCTTC.

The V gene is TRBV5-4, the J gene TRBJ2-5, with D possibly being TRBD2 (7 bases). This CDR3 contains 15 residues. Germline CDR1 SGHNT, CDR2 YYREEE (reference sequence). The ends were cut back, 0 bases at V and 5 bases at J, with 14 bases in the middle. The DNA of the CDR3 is TGTGCCAGCAGCTTGGGTGGGGGGGGCCCTGAGACCCAGTACTTC. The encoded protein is CASSLGGGGPETQYF.

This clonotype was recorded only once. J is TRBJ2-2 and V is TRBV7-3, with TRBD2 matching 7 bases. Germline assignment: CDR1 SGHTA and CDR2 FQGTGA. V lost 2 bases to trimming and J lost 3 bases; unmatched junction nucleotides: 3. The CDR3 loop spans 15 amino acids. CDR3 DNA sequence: TGTGCCAGCAGCTTACGGGGGAGGGACACCGGGGAGCTGTTTTTT. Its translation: CASSLRGRDTGELFF.

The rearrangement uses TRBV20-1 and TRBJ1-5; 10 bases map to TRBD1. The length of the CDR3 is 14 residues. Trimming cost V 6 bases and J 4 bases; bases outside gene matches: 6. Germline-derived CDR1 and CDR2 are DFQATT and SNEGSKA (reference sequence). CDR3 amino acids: CSAPRTGGNQPQHF. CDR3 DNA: TGCAGTGCCCCGAGGACAGGGGGAAATCAGCCCCAGCATTTT.

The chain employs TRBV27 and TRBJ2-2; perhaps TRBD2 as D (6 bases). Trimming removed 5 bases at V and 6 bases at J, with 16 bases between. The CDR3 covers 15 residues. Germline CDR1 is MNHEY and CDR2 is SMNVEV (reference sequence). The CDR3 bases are TGTGCCAGCAGTCCGCTTATTGGGAGGTCCGGGGAGCTGTTTTTT. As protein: CASSPLIGRSGELFF.

CDR3 DNA sequence: TGCGCCAGCAGTGTCCGGGACAGGGGCTCTGAAGCTTTCTTT. This sequence encodes CASSVRDRGSEAFF. The chain joins TRBV4-3 to TRBJ1-1; the match to TRBD1 covers 10 bases. Germline CDR1 LGHNA, CDR2 YSLEER. The CDR3 extends over 14 amino acids. J gave up 6 bases and V 6 bases, and 7 bases lay outside the gene matches.

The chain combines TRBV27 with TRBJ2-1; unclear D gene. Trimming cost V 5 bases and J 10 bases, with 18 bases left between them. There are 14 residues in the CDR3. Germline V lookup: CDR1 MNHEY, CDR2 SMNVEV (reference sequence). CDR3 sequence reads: CASSGGGSVIEQFF. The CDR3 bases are TGTGCCAGCAGTGGCGGCGGTTCGGTTATCGAGCAGTTCTTC.

The CDR3 spells CASSPGDGADYGYTF. In DNA, the CDR3 is TGTGCCAGCTCACCCGGCGATGGGGCCGACTATGGCTACACCTTC. V usage is TRBV18 and J usage is TRBJ1-2, with a tentative D call TRBD1 (5 bases). Germline CDR1 is KGHSH and CDR2 is LQKENI. This CDR3 has 15 residues. V shed 3 bases and J shed 3 bases, with 14 bases lying between them.

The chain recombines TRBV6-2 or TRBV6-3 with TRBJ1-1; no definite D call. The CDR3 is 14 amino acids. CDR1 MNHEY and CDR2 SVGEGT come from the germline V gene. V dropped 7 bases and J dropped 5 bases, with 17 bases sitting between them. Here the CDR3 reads CASTRTFDRTEAFF. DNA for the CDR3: TGTGCCAGCACCAGGACCTTTGATAGGACTGAAGCTTTCTTT.

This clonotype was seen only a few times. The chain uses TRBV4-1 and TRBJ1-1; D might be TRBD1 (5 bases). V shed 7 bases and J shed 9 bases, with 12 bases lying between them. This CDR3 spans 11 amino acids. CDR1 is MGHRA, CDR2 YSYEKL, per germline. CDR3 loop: CASTTGGQAFF. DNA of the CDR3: TGCGCCAGCACTACCGGGGGACAAGCTTTCTTT.

This CDR3 reads CASTDRISDTQYF. DNA for the CDR3: TGTGCCAGCACCGACCGGATCTCAGATACGCAGTATTTT. The chain employs TRBV6-2 or TRBV6-3 and TRBJ2-3; D is uncertain. CDR1 is MNHEY and CDR2 is SVGEGT in the germline V gene. The CDR3 has 13 amino acids. V lost 7 bases to trimming and J lost 4 bases, with 12 bases between them.

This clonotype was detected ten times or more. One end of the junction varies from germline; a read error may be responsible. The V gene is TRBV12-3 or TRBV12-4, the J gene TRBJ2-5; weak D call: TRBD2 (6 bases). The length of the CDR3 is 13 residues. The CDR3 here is CASSFRGGETQYF. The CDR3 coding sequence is TGTGCTAGCAGCTTCCGGGGAGGAGAGACCCAGTACTTC.